This TCR beta chain was sequenced during a study of T cell changes during pregnancy in multiple sclerosis (dated by TCRdb to the late 2010s). For the study in its entirety: In women with multiple sclerosis, the researchers looked at how the T cell repertoire shifted as pregnancy progressed.

The method behind the library was the immunoSEQ multiplex PCR assay. Here the immuneACCESS table is served through TCRdb, limited to in-frame sequences with V and J called. Missing clones are a known gap in these copies; in checked studies unresolved V genes cover under half, and the rest lacks a known reason. The sample table records 40,000 to 45,000 clones; approximately 90% of these occur just once. More than 5% of the sample is held by the ten biggest clonotypes. CDR1 ENHRY and CDR2 SYGVKD were looked up in the germline V gene. Trimming takes 3 bases from V and 0 bases from J, and the germline ends sit 9 bases apart. From the cysteine through the phenylalanine, the CDR3 covers 15 amino acids. Only CDR3 DNA is held: 45 bases, read in frame from base 1. With regard to this clone: Its target antigen remains unknown. The record has no base qualities; no much larger clone is one base away. The same CDR3 is also encoded by other DNA sequences in this sample.

The clonotype originates from a female donor in good health, enrolled as a control in a pregnancy study. The sequencing here drew on CD8+ T cells from peripheral blood mononuclear cells, taken after pregnancy. This sequence uses TRBV10-3 and TRBJ1-5; the D gene lacks a confident call. CDR3 reads: CAISEGRNSNQPQHF. The nucleotides are TGTGCCATCAGTGAAGGGAGGAATAGCAATCAGCCCCAGCATTTT.